Each of the 5 T cell receptor beta chains below was sequenced from the same sample in a study of T cells after yellow fever vaccination. TCRdb re-called the 5' RACE reads through MiXCR, storing one row per CDR3 protein. The profile covers around 320,000 distinct CDR3 sequences, with around 4.3% appearing a single time and roughly 19% taken by the ten largest. The source material was PBMCs, sampled 15 days after the yellow fever booster vaccination. Receptor source: a man aged 18-30 years who received the YFV17D yellow fever vaccine.

This clonotype was counted a few times. The chain is built from TRBV7-9 and TRBJ1-2; D is undetermined. Per the germline V gene, CDR1 is SEHNR and CDR2 is FQNEAQ (reference sequence). The CDR3 extends over 14 amino acids. The V gene lost 2 bases and the J gene lost 6 bases, with 13 bases spanning the gap. The CDR3 DNA sequence: TGTGCCAGCAGCTTACTAACGGACTCGAATGGCTACACCTTC. This gives the protein CASSLLTDSNGYTF.

The rearrangement joins TRBV7-3 to TRBJ2-1; D might be TRBD1 (5 bases). The CDR3 contains 15 residues. Trimming shortened V by 6 bases and J by 3 bases, and 15 bases separated the two germline ends. CDR1 and CDR2 from the germline V gene are SGHTA and FQGTGA. Here the CDR3 reads CASSPSQGGYNEQFF. The CDR3 nucleotides read TGTGCCAGCAGTCCTTCGCAGGGCGGCTACAATGAGCAGTTCTTC.

The rearrangement uses TRBV20-1 and TRBJ2-1, with a weak D call TRBD1 (5 bases). V lost 0 bases and J lost 1, with 19 bases in between. Germline V CDR1 and CDR2: DFQATT, SNEGSKA (reference sequence). The CDR3 runs to 18 residues. The CDR3 region is CSARDIRLWQGSYNEQFF. CDR3 in DNA: TGCAGTGCTAGAGATATCCGTTTGTGGCAGGGTTCCTACAATGAGCAGTTCTTC.

This clonotype appeared many times. The CDR3 DNA is TGCAGTGCTACACCTCCAGGGGGTGGGGAAAAACTGTTTTTT. This encodes CSATPPGGGEKLFF. V is TRBV20-1 and J is TRBJ1-4; 7 positions agree with TRBD1. Germline assignment: CDR1 DFQATT and CDR2 SNEGSKA (reference sequence). The CDR3 has 14 residues. The V segment lost 4 bases and the J segment 8 bases; nucleotides outside the gene matches: 10.

The rearrangement uses TRBV27 and TRBJ2-1; D is undetermined. V lost 0 bases to trimming and J lost 4 bases, with 13 bases between them. Germline CDR1 and CDR2: MNHEY and SMNVEV (reference sequence). This CDR3 is built from 16 residues. The DNA of the CDR3 is TGTGCCAGCAGTTTATCGAGTGGTGTTTTATACAATGAGCAGTTCTTC. It specifies CASSLSSGVLYNEQFF.